Presented here are 15 T cell receptor beta chains from one specimen sequenced in a study of post-analysis software for immune sequencing data (dated by TCRdb to between 2015 and 2016). On the study overall, not on this receptor specifically: Significantly higher frequencies in patients than in controls were found for a few TRBV segments, including TRBV5-6, TRBV5-1 and TRBV20-1.

Libraries were built with PCR. Sequencing was carried out with an Illumina HiSeq 2500. To reduce PCR and sequencing biases, unique molecular identifiers were built into the TCR beta cDNA libraries. TCRdb itself trimmed the public reads at Q25 with fastp, ran MiXCR and retained productive beta chains. For every CDR3 protein sequence, its rows merge into one entry that carries the most common genes and DNA. The sample data list about 500,000 distinct CDR3 sequences, and 40% to 55% of these were observed just once. The ten largest clones represent around 10% of the sample. Antigens of these TCRs are unknown. The specimen was blood. The receptors here all came from a girl between 5 and 17 years old with multiple sclerosis.

This rearrangement joins TRBV4-2 to TRBJ2-5; TRBD2 agrees at 9 bases. Germline loops: CDR1 LGHNA, CDR2 YNFKEQ. V lost 1 base, J lost 11 bases, and 11 bases stayed unmatched. The CDR3 has 15 residues. The CDR3 sequence is CASSQGGRAYNGQYF. In nucleotides, the CDR3 is TGTGCCAGCAGCCAAGGCGGGAGGGCCTACAATGGGCAGTACTTC.

In this sample, this clonotype turned up a few times. This chain connects TRBV9 to TRBJ1-4; unclear D gene. CDR1 is SGDLS and CDR2 is YYNGEE in the germline V gene. The CDR3 runs 13 residues. V was cut by 3 bases and J by 5 bases, with 8 bases left in between. The CDR3 bases are TGTGCCAGCAGCGCTACCCAGAATGAAAAACTGTTTTTT. It encodes CASSATQNEKLFF.

This clonotype has a handful of counts. The chain joins TRBV12-3 or TRBV12-4 to TRBJ1-5, with TRBD1 matching 9 bases. V trimming: 6 bases; J trimming: 4 bases; junction bases outside the gene matches: 7. This CDR3 region has 15 residues. The CDR3 loop is CASRLTGGPNQPQHF. The CDR3 DNA reads as TGTGCCAGCAGGCTTACAGGGGGCCCAAATCAGCCCCAGCATTTT.

V usage is TRBV7-9 and J usage is TRBJ2-3; 9 bases map to TRBD1. The V and J ends lost 4 bases and 2 bases, in that order; junction bases with no gene match: 7. The CDR3 is 16 amino acids. Germline CDR1 reads SEHNR; CDR2 reads FQNEAQ (reference sequence). The DNA for the CDR3 is TGTGCCAGCAGCTCCGGACAGGGGAGGTTCACAGATACGCAGTATTTT. This codes for CASSSGQGRFTDTQYF.

This clonotype showed up just once. V usage is TRBV7-9 and J usage is TRBJ1-2; 8 bases are shared with TRBD1. In germline, CDR1 is SEHNR, CDR2 FQNEAQ (reference sequence). V lost 2 bases and J lost 4; bases outside the gene matches: 3. The CDR3 sequence is 14 residues long. DNA for the CDR3: TGTGCCAGCAGCTTAATGGGACAGGTCTATGGCTACACCTTC. This sequence encodes CASSLMGQVYGYTF.

The rearrangement links TRBV5-1 to TRBJ2-7; TRBD2 is a possible D gene (5 bases). Germline V gene sequence: CDR1 SGHRS, CDR2 YFSETQ. Deletions cut 4 bases from V and 3 bases from J, with 11 bases between. The CDR3 runs 13 residues. The CDR3 nucleotides read TGCGCCAGCAGCCCTAGCTCGGACTACGAGCAGTACTTC. Translation: CASSPSSDYEQYF.

This clonotype was detected only a few times. The V gene is TRBV6-6, the J gene TRBJ2-3; 7 nucleotides agree with TRBD1. Germline V gives CDR1 MNHNY, CDR2 SVGAGI (reference sequence). J gave up 4 bases and V 6 bases, and 10 bases lay outside the gene matches. This CDR3 comprises 15 residues. The CDR3 here is CASSHGTAGADTQYF. For the CDR3, the DNA is TGTGCCAGCAGCCACGGGACAGCCGGGGCAGATACGCAGTATTTT.

This chain joins TRBV6-1 and TRBJ2-1; no clear D. CDR3 length: 12 amino acids. Germline loops: CDR1 MNHNS, CDR2 SASEGT. The V end lost 9 bases, the J end lost 9 bases, and 15 bases lay between the germline ends. The CDR3 reads CASSSSMSEQFF. The CDR3 bases are TGTGCCAGTAGTTCATCTATGAGTGAGCAGTTCTTC.

The chain combines TRBV5-5 with TRBJ1-4; perhaps TRBD1 as D (5 bases). With 4 bases removed from V and 0 bases from J, the gap between germline ends came to 10 bases. Germline V gives CDR1 SGHKS, CDR2 YYEKEE (reference sequence). The CDR3 length is 15 residues. CDR3: CASSIRVATNEKLFF. The CDR3 DNA reads TGTGCCAGCAGCATCAGGGTAGCAACTAATGAAAAACTGTTTTTT.

In regard to this clonotype: The junction does not match germline at one end; this may be a read error. For the CDR3, the DNA is TGTGCCACCAGCACAGCCGGGACTAACTACAGTGAGCAGTTCTTC. As protein: CATSTAGTNYSEQFF. The gene calls are TRBV15 and TRBJ2-1, with 7 bases lining up with TRBD2. There are 15 residues in the CDR3. CDR1 is LNHNV and CDR2 is YYDKDF in the germline V gene (reference sequence).

J is TRBJ2-1 and V is TRBV9; no clear D. This CDR3 comprises 14 residues. Germline V gene lookup returns CDR1 SGDLS and CDR2 YYNGEE. V was cut by 0 bases and J by 6 bases, with 10 bases left in between. The DNA of the CDR3 is TGTGCCAGCAGCGTAGGACCGGATATCAATGAGCAGTTCTTC. This encodes CASSVGPDINEQFF. Full variable domain (rest looked up from reference TRBV9 and TRBJ2-1): DSGVTQTPKHLITATGQRVTLRCSPRSGDLSVYWYQQSLDQGLQFLIQYYNGEERAKGNILERFSAQQFPDLHSELNLSSLELGDSALYFCASSVGPDINEQFFGPGTRLTVL.

This clonotype was found a few times. This chain joins TRBV20-1 and TRBJ2-1, with 10 bases that match TRBD2. Germline assignment: CDR1 DFQATT and CDR2 SNEGSKA (reference sequence). The trim removed 0 bases at V and 2 bases at J, leaving 7 bases unmatched. CDR3 length: 17 amino acids. The CDR3 DNA follows: TGCAGTGCTAGAGAAAATCCTAGCGGGAGTACCTACAATGAGCAGTTCTTC. Residues: CSARENPSGSTYNEQFF.

A remark on this clonotype: Germline is not matched at one junction end, which may reflect a read error. The V gene is TRBV6-1, the J gene TRBJ2-1, with D perhaps matching TRBD1 (5 bases). CDR3 length: 15 residues. CDR1 and CDR2 (germline): MNHNS, SASEGT. The CDR3 region has the DNA TGTGCCAGCAGTGAAAGTTGGGGCTCCTACAGTGAGCAGTTCTTC. Protein sequence: CASSESWGSYSEQFF.

This rearrangement joins TRBV6-1 to TRBJ2-2; D gene unclear. The CDR3 spans 14 residues. The germline V gene has CDR1 MNHNS and CDR2 SASEGT. V lost 3 bases, J lost 4 bases, and 9 bases lay in between. CDR3 DNA: TGTGCCAGCAGTGAGTTCCGTTTCACCGGGGAGCTGTTTTTT. Protein product: CASSEFRFTGELFF.

The chain employs TRBV29-1 and TRBJ2-5, with TRBD1 identical over 11 bases. Germline assignment: CDR1 SQVTM and CDR2 ANQGSEA. There are 21 residues in the CDR3. J lost 9 bases, V lost 3 bases, and 30 bases had no gene match. The CDR3: CSVDIGQGAFRAGWGMRPQYF. Here the CDR3 DNA reads TGCAGCGTTGATATAGGACAGGGGGCTTTTAGGGCTGGATGGGGAATGCGGCCCCAGTACTTC. The full variable domain, in which reference TRBV29-1 and TRBJ2-5 provide the parts outside the CDR3, is SAVISQKPSRDICQRGTSLTIQCQVDSQVTMMFWYRQQPGQSLTLIATANQGSEATYESGFVIDKFPISRPNLTFSTLTVSNMSPEDSSIYLCSVDIGQGAFRAGWGMRPQYFGPGTRLLVL.